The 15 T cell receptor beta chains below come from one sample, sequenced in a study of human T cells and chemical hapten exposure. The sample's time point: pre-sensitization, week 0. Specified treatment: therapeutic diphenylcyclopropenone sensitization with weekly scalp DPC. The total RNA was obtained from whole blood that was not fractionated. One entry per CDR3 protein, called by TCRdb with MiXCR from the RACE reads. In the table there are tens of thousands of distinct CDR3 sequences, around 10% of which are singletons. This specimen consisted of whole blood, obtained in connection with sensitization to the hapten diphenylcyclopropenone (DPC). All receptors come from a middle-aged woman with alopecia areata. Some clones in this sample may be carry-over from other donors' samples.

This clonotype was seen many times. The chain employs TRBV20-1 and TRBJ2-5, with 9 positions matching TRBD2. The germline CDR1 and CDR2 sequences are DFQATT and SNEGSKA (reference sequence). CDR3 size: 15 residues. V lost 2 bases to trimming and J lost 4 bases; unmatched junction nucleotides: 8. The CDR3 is CSARSRSGRSETQYF. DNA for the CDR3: TGCAGTGCTAGATCAAGAAGCGGGAGGTCAGAGACCCAGTACTTC.

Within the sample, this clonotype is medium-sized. CDR3 bases: TGTGCCAGCAGTGAGCGTTTGGGTTCCGGGGCCAACGTCCTGACTTTC. It specifies CASSERLGSGANVLTF. The chain is built from TRBV6-4 and TRBJ2-6; no definite D call. V dropped 3 bases and J dropped 4 bases, with 13 bases sitting between them. Germline CDR1 is MRHNA and CDR2 is SNTAGT. CDR3 length equals 16 residues.

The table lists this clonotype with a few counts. CDR3 loop: CAISWADNEQFF. CDR3 in DNA: TGTGCCATCAGTTGGGCAGACAATGAGCAGTTCTTC. V gene TRBV10-3 combines with J gene TRBJ2-1; D gene ambiguous. The CDR3 covers 12 residues. Per the germline V gene, CDR1 is ENHRY and CDR2 is SYGVKD. The V end was cut by 5 bases, the J end by 5 bases, with 7 bases between.

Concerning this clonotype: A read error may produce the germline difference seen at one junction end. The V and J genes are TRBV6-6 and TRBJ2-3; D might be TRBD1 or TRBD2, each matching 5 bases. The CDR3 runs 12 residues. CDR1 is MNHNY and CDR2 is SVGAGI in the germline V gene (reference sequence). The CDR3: CASSGDVSPPYF. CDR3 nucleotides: TGTGCCAGCAGTGGGGACGTGAGCCCCCCGTATTTC.

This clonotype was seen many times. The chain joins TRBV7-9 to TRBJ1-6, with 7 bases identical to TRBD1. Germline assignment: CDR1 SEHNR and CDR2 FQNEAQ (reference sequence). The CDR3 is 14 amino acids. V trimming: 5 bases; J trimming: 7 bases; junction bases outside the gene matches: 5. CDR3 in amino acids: CASSPTGDNSPLHF. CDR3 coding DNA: TGTGCCAGCAGCCCCACAGGGGACAATTCACCCCTCCACTTT. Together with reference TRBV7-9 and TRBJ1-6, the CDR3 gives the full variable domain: DTGVSQNPRHKITKRGQNVTFRCDPISEHNRLYWYRQTLGQGPEFLTYFQNEAQLEKSRLLSDRFSAERPKGSFSTLEIQRTEQGDSAMYLCASSPTGDNSPLHFGNGTRLTVT.

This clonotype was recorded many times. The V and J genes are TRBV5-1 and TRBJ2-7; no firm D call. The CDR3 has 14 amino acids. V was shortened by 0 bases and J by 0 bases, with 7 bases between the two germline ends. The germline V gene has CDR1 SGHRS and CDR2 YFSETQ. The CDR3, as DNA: TGCGCCAGCAGCTTGGGCGAGAACTCCTACGAGCAGTACTTC. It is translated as CASSLGENSYEQYF.

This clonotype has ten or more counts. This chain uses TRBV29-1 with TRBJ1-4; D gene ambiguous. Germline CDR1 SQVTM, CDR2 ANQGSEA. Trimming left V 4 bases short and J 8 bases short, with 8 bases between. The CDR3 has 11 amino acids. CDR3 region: CSVGTGEKLFF. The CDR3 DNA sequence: TGCAGCGTTGGCACGGGGGAAAAACTGTTTTTT.

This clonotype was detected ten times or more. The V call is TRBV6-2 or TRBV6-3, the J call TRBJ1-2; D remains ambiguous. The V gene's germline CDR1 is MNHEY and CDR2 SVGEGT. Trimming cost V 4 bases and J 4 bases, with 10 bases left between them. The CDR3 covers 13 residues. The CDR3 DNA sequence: TGTGCCAGCAGTTCGGCAGCTACCTATGGCTACACCTTC. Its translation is CASSSAATYGYTF.

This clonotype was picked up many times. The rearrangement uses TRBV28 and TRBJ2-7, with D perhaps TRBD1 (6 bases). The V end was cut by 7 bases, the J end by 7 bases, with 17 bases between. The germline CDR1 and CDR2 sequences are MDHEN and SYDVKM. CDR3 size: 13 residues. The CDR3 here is CASTSTGPEEQYF. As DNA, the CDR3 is TGTGCCAGCACCTCGACAGGACCTGAAGAGCAGTACTTC. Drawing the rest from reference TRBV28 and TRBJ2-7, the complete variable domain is DVKVTQSSRYLVKRTGEKVFLECVQDMDHENMFWYRQDPGLGLRLIYFSYDVKMKEKGDIPEGYSVSREKKERFSLILESASTNQTSMYLCASTSTGPEEQYFGPGTRLTVT.

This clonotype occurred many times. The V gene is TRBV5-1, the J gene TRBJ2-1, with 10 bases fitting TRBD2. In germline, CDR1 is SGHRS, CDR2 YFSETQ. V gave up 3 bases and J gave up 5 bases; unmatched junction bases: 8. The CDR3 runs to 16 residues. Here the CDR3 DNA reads TGCGCCAGCAGCTCAACTAGCGGGATTGTACACAATGAGCAGTTCTTC. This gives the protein CASSSTSGIVHNEQFF.

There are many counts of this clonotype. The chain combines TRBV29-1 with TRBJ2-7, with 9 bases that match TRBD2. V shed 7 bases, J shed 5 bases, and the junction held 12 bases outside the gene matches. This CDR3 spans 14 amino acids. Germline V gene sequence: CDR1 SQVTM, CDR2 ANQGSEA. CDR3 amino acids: CSAQREAVNDEQYF. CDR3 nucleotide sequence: TGCAGCGCGCAGCGGGAGGCCGTGAACGACGAGCAGTACTTC.

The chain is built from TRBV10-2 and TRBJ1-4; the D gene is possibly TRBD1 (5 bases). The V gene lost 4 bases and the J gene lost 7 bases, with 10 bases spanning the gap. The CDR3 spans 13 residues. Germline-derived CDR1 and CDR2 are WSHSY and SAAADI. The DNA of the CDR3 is TGCGCCAGCAGTGGGGGACGGGGTGAAAAACTGTTTTTT. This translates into CASSGGRGEKLFF.

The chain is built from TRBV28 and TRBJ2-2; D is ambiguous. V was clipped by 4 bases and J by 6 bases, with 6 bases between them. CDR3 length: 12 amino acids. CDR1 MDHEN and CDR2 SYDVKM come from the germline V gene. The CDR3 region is CASSSVSGELFF. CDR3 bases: TGTGCCAGCAGTTCCGTGTCCGGGGAGCTGTTTTTT.

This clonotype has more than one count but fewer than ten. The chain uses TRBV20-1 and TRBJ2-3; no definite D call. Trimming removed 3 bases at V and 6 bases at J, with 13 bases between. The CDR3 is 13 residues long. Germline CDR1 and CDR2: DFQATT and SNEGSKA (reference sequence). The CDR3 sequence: CSASAATGDTQYF. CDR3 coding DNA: TGCAGTGCTAGTGCCGCGACGGGCGATACGCAGTATTTT.

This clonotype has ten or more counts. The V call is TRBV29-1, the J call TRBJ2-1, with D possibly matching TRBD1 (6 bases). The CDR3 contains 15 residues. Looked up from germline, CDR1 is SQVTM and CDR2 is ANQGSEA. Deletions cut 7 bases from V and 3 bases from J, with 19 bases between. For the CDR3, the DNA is TGCAGCGCCCAAAGGGAGACAGGAATCTACAATGAGCAGTTCTTC. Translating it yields CSAQRETGIYNEQFF.